This T cell receptor (beta chain) appears in the sequencing data of a study of beta chain features in type 1 diabetes. Germline V gives CDR1 SNHLY, CDR2 FYNNEI. V gave up 8 bases and J gave up 2 bases, with 13 bases separating them. The length of the CDR3 is 15 residues. Stem cell-like memory, regulatory, central memory and naive CD4+ cells were sorted via CD45RO/CCR7/CD25/CD127/CD95/CD27. As every portion of the isolated RNA was reverse transcribed, the sequencing read expressed TCRB transcripts. Profiled with immunoSEQ multiplex PCR; TCRdb holds only in-frame clones, not every one. The table has hundreds of thousands of clones, roughly a sixth seen once.

The clonotype comes from a woman younger than 35 in good health. Sequenced: naive CD4+ T cells from blood. V usage is TRBV2 and J usage is TRBJ2-6, with a weak D call TRBD1 (6 bases). CDR3 loop: CASHRESTGANVLTF. The DNA for the CDR3 is TGTGCCAGCCACAGGGAAAGTACTGGGGCCAACGTCCTGACTTTC.